The entry below describes one T cell receptor beta chain. The record originates from a study of OX40 agonist ivuxolimab in advanced cancers. About the research overall: Enrollees could have had prior anti-PD-1, anti-PD-L1 or anti-CTLA-4 therapy, which 35% to 40% had received.

TCRdb keeps only in-frame clones here, not all; method: immunoSEQ multiplex PCR. The sample consists of tens of thousands of clones, roughly 80% of them appearing once. This CDR3 spans 13 amino acids. V was trimmed by 0 bases and J by 4 bases, leaving 7 bases between them. Per germline, CDR1 SGHNT and CDR2 YYREEE (reference sequence). The chain links TRBV5-4 to TRBJ1-2; D ambiguous. Sample: CD4+ or CD8+ T cells sorted from blood, taken in a trial of the OX40 agonist ivuxolimab. The clonotype originates from an adult with an advanced solid tumor such as melanoma, head and neck, liver or kidney cancer. CDR3 DNA: TGTGCCAGCAGCTTGGACCAGTTCTATGGCTACACCTTC. It encodes CASSLDQFYGYTF.